One and the same sample provided the 10 T cell receptor beta chains below, sequenced in a study of shared T cell receptors in the human thymus. Sequencing used immunoSEQ multiplex PCR; TCRdb keeps in-frame clones, though not all of them. The sample shows some 640,000 clones, about 89% of them seen only once. These data also formed part of another study, on human thymus T cells.

Sequencing input: thymocytes. Receptors were obtained from a boy in the first two years of life with a congenital heart defect.

This chain joins TRBV10-2 and TRBJ2-1; a weak D match, TRBD1 (5 bases). V was pared by 5 bases and J by 2 bases, with 10 bases between. In germline, CDR1 is WSHSY, CDR2 SAAADI. The CDR3 sequence is 14 residues long. CDR3 bases: TGCGCCAGCAGTTACAGGAAGCCCTACAATGAGCAGTTCTTC. Amino acid sequence: CASSYRKPYNEQFF.

The genes are TRBV7-6 and TRBJ2-1; 13 nucleotides match TRBD2. The CDR3 consists of 15 residues. V lost 5 bases to trimming and J lost 6 bases; unmatched junction nucleotides: 4. Germline assignment: CDR1 SGHVS and CDR2 FNYEAQ. The CDR3 loop reads CASSPGTSGTNEQFF. Written as DNA, the CDR3 is TGTGCCAGCAGCCCCGGGACTAGCGGGACCAATGAGCAGTTCTTC.

The V call is TRBV5-4, the J call TRBJ1-1, with a tentative D call TRBD1 (5 bases). There are 12 residues in the CDR3. The germline gives CDR1 SGHNT, CDR2 YYREEE (reference sequence). With 2 bases removed from V and 7 bases from J, the gap between germline ends came to 9 bases. Written as DNA, the CDR3 is TGTGCCAGCAGCTTTAACCAGGGTGAAGCTTTCTTT. Encoded protein: CASSFNQGEAFF.

CDR3 sequence (DNA): TGCGCCAGCAGCCAAGATTTGGCTAGCGCAGCCTACGAGCAGTACTTC. Translation: CASSQDLASAAYEQYF. V is TRBV4-3 and J is TRBJ2-7; possibly TRBD2 for D (6 bases). V lost 0 bases to trimming and J lost 2 bases, with 14 bases between them. Per germline, CDR1 LGHNA and CDR2 YSLEER. This CDR3 region has 16 residues.

V usage is TRBV6-5 and J usage is TRBJ2-7; 7 bases are a match to TRBD1. V shed 2 bases, J shed 3 bases, and the junction held 7 bases outside the gene matches. Germline CDR1 and CDR2: MNHEY and SVGAGI. This CDR3 is 15 amino acids long. The CDR3 spells CASSYHNRGIYEQYF. The DNA of the CDR3 is TGTGCCAGCAGTTACCATAACAGGGGAATCTACGAGCAGTACTTC.

The chain recombines TRBV5-1 with TRBJ1-6, with D unclear. Between the trimmed V and J ends, which lost 2 bases and 5 bases, there was a span of 11 bases. The germline CDR1 and CDR2 sequences are SGHRS and YFSETQ. The CDR3 is 15 amino acids. CDR3 nucleotides: TGCGCCAGCAGCTTAAGGGAGTTGGATAATTCACCCCTCCACTTT. Translated: CASSLRELDNSPLHF.

The chain carries TRBV7-2 and TRBJ1-2, with no clear D. V lost 6 bases to trimming and J lost 8 bases, with 10 bases between them. The germline gives CDR1 SGHTA, CDR2 FQGNSA. This CDR3 spans 11 amino acids. CDR3 amino acids: CASRRERGYTF. The CDR3 DNA follows: TGTGCCAGCAGGCGAGAGAGAGGCTACACCTTC.

The rearrangement joins TRBV28 to TRBJ2-4; 10 bases map to TRBD2. Germline loops: CDR1 MDHEN, CDR2 SYDVKM. The V gene end was trimmed by 3 bases and the J gene end by 12 bases; junction bases not matched to a gene: 14. CDR3 length: 16 residues. CDR3 in DNA: TGTGCCAGCAGTTTCGACCTAGCGGGGGCCAGGGGGGCTCAGTACTTC. Protein: CASSFDLAGARGAQYF.

The chain carries TRBV14 and TRBJ2-2; 7 nucleotides align to TRBD1. Per germline, CDR1 SGHDN and CDR2 FVKESK. J lost 4 bases, V lost 5 bases, and 16 bases had no gene match. There are 18 residues in the CDR3. CDR3 residues: CASSSGTAPNLSTGELFF. CDR3 coding DNA: TGTGCCAGCAGCTCCGGGACAGCCCCTAACTTAAGCACCGGGGAGCTGTTTTTT.

CDR3 protein: CASSLRGPPTYNEQFF. The CDR3 region has the DNA TGTGCCAGCAGTTTAAGGGGGCCTCCCACTTACAATGAGCAGTTCTTC. V gene TRBV28 combines with J gene TRBJ2-1; 7 positions match TRBD1. CDR3 length equals 16 residues. Germline lookup yields CDR1 MDHEN and CDR2 SYDVKM. V gave up 2 bases and J gave up 4 bases; unmatched junction bases: 8.